This T cell receptor beta chain was identified in a study of CD8 T cells in ankylosing spondylitis. This clonotype turned up a few times. The target antigen is unknown. Quantitative 5'-RACE with molecular barcodes generated TCR beta libraries. TCRdb redid the calling of the 5' RACE reads with MiXCR, one entry per CDR3 protein. The repertoire has approximately 400,000 distinct CDR3 sequences, 15% to 20% of them found once; the top ten carry over 1%. The CDR3 spans 14 residues. V lost 6 bases, J lost 3 bases, and 6 bases stayed unmatched. Germline loops: CDR1 SGHTA, CDR2 FQGNSA. Overall study results and limits: Several of the motif variants were reported before in synovial fluid and blood from reactive arthritis. Relatively rare in peripheral blood, disease-linked clones were also CD8+. Disease-linked clones were reportedly significantly enriched in matched ankylosing spondylitis synovial fluid. Several highly homologous variants made up a TCR beta motif, and this motif appeared characteristic of ankylosing spondylitis blood.

Sample: blood, either unsorted or a sorted T cell fraction (not recorded which). The receptor was isolated from a male donor with ankylosing spondylitis. The chain uses TRBV7-2 and TRBJ2-3; TRBD2 agrees at 7 bases. As DNA, the CDR3 is TGTGCCAGCAGGAACCGACTAGCAACAGATACGCAGTATTTT. Protein sequence: CASRNRLATDTQYF.